This TCR beta chain is from a study of technical replicates of blood from a handful of donors. Clones were read by immunoSEQ multiplex PCR, and TCRdb kept only the in-frame ones, dropping some. The sample shows under 15,000 clones, about 90% of them seen only once. V shed 0 bases and J shed 4 bases, with 11 bases lying between them. The CDR3 length is 15 residues. Germline-derived CDR1 and CDR2 are LNHNV and YYDKDF (reference sequence). The source of this sequence is a human donor in good health. Sequencing used PBMCs. The chain is built from TRBV15 and TRBJ2-3, with a possible D match to TRBD2 (6 bases). CDR3 residues: CATSRDRGSPDTQYF. In nucleotides, the CDR3 is TGTGCCACCAGCAGAGATCGGGGGAGTCCAGATACGCAGTATTTT.